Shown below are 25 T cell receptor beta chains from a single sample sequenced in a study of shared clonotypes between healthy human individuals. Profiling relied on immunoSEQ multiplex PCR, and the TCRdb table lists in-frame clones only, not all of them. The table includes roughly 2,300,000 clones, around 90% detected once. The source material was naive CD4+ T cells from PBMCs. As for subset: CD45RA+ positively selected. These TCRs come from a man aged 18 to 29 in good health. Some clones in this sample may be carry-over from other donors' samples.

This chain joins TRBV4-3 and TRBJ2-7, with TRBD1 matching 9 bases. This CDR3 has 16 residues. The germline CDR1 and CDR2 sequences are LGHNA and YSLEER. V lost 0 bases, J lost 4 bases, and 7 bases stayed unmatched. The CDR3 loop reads CASSQDWTGAGYEQYF. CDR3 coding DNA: TGCGCCAGCAGCCAAGATTGGACAGGGGCGGGATACGAGCAGTACTTC.

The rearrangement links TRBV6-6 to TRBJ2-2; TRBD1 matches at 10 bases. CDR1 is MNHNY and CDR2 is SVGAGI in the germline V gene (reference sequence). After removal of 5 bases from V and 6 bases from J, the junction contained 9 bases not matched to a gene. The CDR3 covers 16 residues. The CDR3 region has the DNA TGTGCCAGCAGTAAGACGACAGGGGGCTCCGCCGGGGAGCTGTTTTTT. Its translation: CASSKTTGGSAGELFF.

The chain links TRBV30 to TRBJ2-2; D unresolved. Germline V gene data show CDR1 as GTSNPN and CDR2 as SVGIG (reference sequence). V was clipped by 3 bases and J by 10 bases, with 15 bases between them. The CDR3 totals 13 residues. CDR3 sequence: CAWRRLGFEELFF. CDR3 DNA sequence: TGTGCCTGGAGGAGGCTGGGGTTTGAGGAGCTGTTTTTT.

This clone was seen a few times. In DNA, the CDR3 is TGTGCCAGCAGCCAGGGAGGGGGCACTGAAGCTTTCTTT. As protein: CASSQGGGTEAFF. The chain joins TRBV7-9 to TRBJ1-1, with a tentative D call TRBD1 (6 bases). Trimming took off 5 bases at V and 4 bases at J, with 11 bases between the two ends. Germline V gene data show CDR1 as SEHNR and CDR2 as FQNEAQ (reference sequence). CDR3 length: 13 residues. The full variable domain, rest sourced from reference TRBV7-9 and TRBJ1-1, is DTGVSQNPRHKITKRGQNVTFRCDPISEHNRLYWYRQTLGQGPEFLTYFQNEAQLEKSRLLSDRFSAERPKGSFSTLEIQRTEQGDSAMYLCASSQGGGTEAFFGQGTRLTVV.

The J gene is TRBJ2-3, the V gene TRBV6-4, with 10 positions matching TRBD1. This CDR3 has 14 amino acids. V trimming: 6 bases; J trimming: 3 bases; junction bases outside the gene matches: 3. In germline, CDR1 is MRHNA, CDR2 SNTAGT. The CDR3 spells CASRRDRGTDTQYF. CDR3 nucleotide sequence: TGTGCCAGCAGAAGGGACAGGGGAACAGATACGCAGTATTTT.

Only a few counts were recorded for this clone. The CDR3 DNA is TGTGCCAGTAGTCTCTACGGGATGTCCAGCACCTTC. Amino acid sequence: CASSLYGMSSTF. The chain is built from TRBV19 and TRBJ1-2; D not certain. Between the trimmed V and J ends, which lost 5 bases and 13 bases, there was a span of 17 bases. The CDR3 contains 12 residues. Looked up from germline, CDR1 is LNHDA and CDR2 is SQIVND (reference sequence).

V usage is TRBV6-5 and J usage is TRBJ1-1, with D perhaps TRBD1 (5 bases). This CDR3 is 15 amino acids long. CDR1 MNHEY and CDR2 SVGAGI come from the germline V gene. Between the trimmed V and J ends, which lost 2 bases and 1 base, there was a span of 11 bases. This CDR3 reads CASSYAPGGNTEAFF. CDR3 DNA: TGTGCCAGCAGTTACGCCCCGGGGGGGAACACTGAAGCTTTCTTT.

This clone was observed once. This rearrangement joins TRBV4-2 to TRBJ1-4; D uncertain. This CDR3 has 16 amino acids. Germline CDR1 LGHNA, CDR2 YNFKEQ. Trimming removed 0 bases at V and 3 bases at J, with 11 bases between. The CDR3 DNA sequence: TGTGCCAGCAGCCAAGAAACGGGCAGACCTAATGAAAAACTGTTTTTT. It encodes CASSQETGRPNEKLFF.

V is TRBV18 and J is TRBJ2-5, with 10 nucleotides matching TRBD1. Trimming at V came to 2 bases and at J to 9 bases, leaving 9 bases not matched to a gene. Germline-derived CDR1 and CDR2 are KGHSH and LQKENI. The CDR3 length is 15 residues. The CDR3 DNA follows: TGTGCCAGCTCACCAACGACAGGGGGCCCCCAGCCCCAGTACTTC. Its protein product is CASSPTTGGPQPQYF.

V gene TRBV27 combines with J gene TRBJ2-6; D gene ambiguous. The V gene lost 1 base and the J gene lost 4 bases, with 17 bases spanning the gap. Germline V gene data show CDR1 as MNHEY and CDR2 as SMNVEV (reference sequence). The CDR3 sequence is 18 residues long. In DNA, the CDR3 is TGTGCCAGCAGTTTATACAGAACCCCTGTATCGGGGGCCAACGTCCTGACTTTC. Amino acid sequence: CASSLYRTPVSGANVLTF.

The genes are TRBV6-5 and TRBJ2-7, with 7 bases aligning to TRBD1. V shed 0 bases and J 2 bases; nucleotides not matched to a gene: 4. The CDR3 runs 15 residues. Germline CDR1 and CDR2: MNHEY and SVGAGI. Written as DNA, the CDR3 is TGTGCCAGCAGTTACTCGTGGGGACAGCCCTACGAGCAGTACTTC. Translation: CASSYSWGQPYEQYF.

CDR3 coding DNA: TGTGCCAGCAGCTTGGGGGGGGTAGCAGGGGCCAACGTCCTGACTTTC. It codes for CASSLGGVAGANVLTF. The chain couples TRBV5-4 to TRBJ2-6; possible D gene TRBD2, 6 bases. The V end lost 0 bases, the J end lost 4 bases, and 11 bases lay between the germline ends. The CDR3 extends over 16 amino acids. Germline CDR1 SGHNT, CDR2 YYREEE (reference sequence). Drawing the rest from reference TRBV5-4 and TRBJ2-6, the complete variable domain is ETGVTQSPTHLIKTRGQQVTLRCSSQSGHNTVSWYQQALGQGPQFIFQYYREEENGRGNFPPRFSGLQFPNYSSELNVNALELDDSALYLCASSLGGVAGANVLTFGAGSRLTVL.

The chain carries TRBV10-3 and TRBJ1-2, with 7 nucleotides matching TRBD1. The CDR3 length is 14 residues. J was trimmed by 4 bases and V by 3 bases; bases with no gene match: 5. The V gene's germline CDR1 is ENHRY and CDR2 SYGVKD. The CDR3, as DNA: TGTGCCATCAGTGATAACAGGGGTGGCTATGGCTACACCTTC. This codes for CAISDNRGGYGYTF.

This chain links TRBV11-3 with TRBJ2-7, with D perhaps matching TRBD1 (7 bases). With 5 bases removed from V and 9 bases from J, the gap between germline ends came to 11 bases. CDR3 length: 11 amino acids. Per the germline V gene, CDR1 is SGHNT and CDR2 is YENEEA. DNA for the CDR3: TGTGCCAGCAGCGGGGGGACAGTGCAGTACTTC. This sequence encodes CASSGGTVQYF.

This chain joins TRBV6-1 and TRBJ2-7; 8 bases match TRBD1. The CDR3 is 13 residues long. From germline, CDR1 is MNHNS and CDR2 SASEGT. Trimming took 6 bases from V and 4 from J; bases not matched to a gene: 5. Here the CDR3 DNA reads TGTGCCAGCAGCGCAGACAGGGGTTACGAGCAGTACTTC. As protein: CASSADRGYEQYF.

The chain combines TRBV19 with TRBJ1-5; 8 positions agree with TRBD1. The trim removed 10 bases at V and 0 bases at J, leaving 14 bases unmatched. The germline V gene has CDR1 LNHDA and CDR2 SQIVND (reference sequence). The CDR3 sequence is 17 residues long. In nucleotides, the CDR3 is TGTGCCACAACGCCGAGGGGGACAGGTTATAGCAATCAGCCCCAGCATTTT. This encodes CATTPRGTGYSNQPQHF.

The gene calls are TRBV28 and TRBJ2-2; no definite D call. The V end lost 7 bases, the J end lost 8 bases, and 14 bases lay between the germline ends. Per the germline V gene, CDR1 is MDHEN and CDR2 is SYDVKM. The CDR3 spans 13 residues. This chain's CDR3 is CASTTPFEGELFF. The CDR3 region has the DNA TGTGCCAGCACCACCCCCTTTGAAGGGGAGCTGTTTTTT.

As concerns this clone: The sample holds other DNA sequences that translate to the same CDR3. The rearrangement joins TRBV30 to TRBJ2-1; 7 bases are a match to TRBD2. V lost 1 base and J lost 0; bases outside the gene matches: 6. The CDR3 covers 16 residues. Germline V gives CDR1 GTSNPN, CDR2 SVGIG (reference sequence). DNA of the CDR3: TGTGCCTGGAGTGGAGCTAGCGGAAGCTCCTACAATGAGCAGTTCTTC. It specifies CAWSGASGSSYNEQFF. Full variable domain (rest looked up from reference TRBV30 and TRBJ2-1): SQTIHQWPATLVQPVGSPLSLECTVEGTSNPNLYWYRQAAGRGLQLLFYSVGIGQISSEVPQNLSASRPQDRQFILSSKKLLLSDSGFYLCAWSGASGSSYNEQFFGPGTRLTVL.

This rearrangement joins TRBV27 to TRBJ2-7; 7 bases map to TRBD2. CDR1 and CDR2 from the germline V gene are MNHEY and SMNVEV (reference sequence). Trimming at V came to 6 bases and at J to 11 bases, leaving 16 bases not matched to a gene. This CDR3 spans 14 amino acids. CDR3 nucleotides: TGTGCCAGCAGGAGACGAAGGACTAGAGGGAATAAGTACTTC. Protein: CASRRRRTRGNKYF.

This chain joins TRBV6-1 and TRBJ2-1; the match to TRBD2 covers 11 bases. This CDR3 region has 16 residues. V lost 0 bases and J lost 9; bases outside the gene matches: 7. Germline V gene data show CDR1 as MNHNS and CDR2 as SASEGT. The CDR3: CASSEAGSGRAVEQFF. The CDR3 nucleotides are TGTGCCAGCAGTGAAGCGGGTAGCGGGAGGGCCGTTGAGCAGTTCTTC.

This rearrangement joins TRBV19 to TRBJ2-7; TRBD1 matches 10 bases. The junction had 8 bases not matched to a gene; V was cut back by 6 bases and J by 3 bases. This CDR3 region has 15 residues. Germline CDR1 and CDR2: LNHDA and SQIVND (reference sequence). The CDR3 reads CASRQATGGFYEQYF. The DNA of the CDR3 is TGTGCCAGTAGGCAGGCGACAGGGGGCTTCTACGAGCAGTACTTC.

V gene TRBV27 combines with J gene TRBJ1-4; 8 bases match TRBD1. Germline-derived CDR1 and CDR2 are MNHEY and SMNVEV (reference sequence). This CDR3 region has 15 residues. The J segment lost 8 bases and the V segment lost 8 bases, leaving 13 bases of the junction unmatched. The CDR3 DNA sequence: TGTGCCAGCCAGACGAGACAGGGGTCCGGGGAAAAACTGTTTTTT. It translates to CASQTRQGSGEKLFF.

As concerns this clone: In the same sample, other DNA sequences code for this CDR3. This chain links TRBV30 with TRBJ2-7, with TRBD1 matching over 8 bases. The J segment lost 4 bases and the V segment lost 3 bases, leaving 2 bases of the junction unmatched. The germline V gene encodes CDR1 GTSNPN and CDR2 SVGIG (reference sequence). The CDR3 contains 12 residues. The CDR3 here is CAWSTGGYEQYF. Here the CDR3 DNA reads TGTGCCTGGAGCACAGGGGGGTACGAGCAGTACTTC. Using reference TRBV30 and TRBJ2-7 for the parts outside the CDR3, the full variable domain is SQTIHQWPATLVQPVGSPLSLECTVEGTSNPNLYWYRQAAGRGLQLLFYSVGIGQISSEVPQNLSASRPQDRQFILSSKKLLLSDSGFYLCAWSTGGYEQYFGPGTRLTVT.

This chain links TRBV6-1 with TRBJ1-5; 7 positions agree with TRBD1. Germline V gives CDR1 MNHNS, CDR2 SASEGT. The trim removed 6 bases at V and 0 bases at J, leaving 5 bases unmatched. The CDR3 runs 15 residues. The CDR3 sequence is CASRWDSYSNQPQHF. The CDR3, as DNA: TGTGCCAGCAGATGGGACAGTTATAGCAATCAGCCCCAGCATTTT.

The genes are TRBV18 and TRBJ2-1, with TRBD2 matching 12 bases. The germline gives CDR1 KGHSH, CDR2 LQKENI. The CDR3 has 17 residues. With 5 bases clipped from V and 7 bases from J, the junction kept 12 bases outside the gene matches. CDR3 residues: CASSASSGRALRNEQFF. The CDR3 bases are TGTGCCAGCTCAGCTTCTAGCGGGAGGGCGCTTCGGAATGAGCAGTTCTTC.